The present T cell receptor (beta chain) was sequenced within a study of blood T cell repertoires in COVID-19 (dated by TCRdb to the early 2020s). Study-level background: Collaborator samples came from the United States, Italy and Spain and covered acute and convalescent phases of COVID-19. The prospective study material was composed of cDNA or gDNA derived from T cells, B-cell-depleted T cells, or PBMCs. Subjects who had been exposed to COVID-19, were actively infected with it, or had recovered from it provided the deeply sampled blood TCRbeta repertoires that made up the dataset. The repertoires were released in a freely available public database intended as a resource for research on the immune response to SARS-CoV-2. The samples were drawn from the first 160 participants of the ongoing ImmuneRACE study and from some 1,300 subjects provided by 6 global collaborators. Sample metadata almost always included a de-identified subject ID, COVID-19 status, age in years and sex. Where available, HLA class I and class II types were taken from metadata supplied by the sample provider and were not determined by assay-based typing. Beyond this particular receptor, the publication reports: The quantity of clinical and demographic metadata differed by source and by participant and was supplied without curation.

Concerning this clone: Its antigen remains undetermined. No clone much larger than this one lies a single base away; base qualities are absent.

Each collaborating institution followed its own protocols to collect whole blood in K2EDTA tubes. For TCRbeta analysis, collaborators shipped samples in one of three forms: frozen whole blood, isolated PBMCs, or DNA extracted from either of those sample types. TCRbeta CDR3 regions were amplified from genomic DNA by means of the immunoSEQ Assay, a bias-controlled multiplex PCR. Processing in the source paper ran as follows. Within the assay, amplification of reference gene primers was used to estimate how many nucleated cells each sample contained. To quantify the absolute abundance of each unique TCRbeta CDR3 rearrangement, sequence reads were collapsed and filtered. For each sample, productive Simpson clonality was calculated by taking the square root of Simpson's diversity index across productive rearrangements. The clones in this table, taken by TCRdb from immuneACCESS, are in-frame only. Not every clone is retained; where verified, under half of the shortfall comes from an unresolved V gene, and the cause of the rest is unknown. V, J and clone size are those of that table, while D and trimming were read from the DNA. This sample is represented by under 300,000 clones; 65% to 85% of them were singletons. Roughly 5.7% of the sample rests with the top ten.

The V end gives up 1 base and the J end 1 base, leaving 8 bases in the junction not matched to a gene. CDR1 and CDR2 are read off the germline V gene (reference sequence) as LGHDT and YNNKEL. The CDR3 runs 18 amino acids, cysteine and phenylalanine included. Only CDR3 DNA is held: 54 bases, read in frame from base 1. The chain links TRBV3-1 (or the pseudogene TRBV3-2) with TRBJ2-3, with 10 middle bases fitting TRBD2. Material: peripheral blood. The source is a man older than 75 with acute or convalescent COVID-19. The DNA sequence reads TGTGCCAGCAGCCAAGTCGGGCTAGCGGGAGAGGGCACAGATACGCAGTATTTT. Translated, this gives CASSQVGLAGEGTDTQYF.